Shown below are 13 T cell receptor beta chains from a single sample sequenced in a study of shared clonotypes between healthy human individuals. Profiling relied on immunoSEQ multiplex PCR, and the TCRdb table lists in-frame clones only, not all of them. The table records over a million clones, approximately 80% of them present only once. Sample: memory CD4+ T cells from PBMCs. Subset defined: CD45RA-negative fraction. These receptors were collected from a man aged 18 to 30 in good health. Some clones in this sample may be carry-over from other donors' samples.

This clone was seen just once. The chain's CDR3 is CAWSGGSAHEQYF. DNA of the CDR3: TGTGCCTGGAGCGGGGGTTCGGCCCACGAGCAGTACTTC. The chain recombines TRBV30 with TRBJ2-7, with D possibly being TRBD2 (6 bases). The germline gives CDR1 GTSNPN, CDR2 SVGIG (reference sequence). The CDR3 is made up of 13 amino acids. Trimming left V 3 bases short and J 5 bases short, with 14 bases between.

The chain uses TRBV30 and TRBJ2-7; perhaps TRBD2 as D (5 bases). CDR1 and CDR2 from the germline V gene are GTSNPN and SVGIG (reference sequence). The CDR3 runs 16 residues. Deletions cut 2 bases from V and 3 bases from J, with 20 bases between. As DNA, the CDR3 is TGTGCCTGGAGTACCACCCCCGGGCTAGCCAACTACGAGCAGTACTTC. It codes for CAWSTTPGLANYEQYF.

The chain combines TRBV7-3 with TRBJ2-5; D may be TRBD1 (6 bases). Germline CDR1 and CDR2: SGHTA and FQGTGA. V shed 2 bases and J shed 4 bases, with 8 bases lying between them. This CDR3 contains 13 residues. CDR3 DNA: TGTGCCAGCAGCTTAGGGACATCAGAGACCCAGTACTTC. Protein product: CASSLGTSETQYF.

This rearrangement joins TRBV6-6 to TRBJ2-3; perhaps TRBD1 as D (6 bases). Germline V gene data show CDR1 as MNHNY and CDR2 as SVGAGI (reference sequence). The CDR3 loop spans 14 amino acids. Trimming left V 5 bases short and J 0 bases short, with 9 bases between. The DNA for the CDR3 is TGTGCCAGCAGTACAGGGTTCAGCACAGATACGCAGTATTTT. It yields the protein CASSTGFSTDTQYF.

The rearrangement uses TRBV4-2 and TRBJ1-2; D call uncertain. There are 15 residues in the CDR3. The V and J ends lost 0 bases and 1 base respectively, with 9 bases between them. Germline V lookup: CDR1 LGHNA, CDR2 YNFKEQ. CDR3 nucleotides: TGTGCCAGCAGCCAAGATCGCGGATATAACTATGGCTACACCTTC. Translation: CASSQDRGYNYGYTF.

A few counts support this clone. In DNA form, the CDR3 reads TGCGCCAGCAGCTTGCAGGCGGGTCTGGGGAACACTGAAGCTTTCTTT. Protein sequence: CASSLQAGLGNTEAFF. J is TRBJ1-1 and V is TRBV5-1; D is uncertain. The germline CDR1 and CDR2 sequences are SGHRS and YFSETQ. The V end was cut by 1 base, the J end by 1 base, with 14 bases between. The CDR3 runs 16 residues.

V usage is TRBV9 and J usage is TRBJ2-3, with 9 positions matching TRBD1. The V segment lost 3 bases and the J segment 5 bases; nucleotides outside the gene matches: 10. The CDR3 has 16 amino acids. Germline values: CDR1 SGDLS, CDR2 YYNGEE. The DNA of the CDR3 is TGTGCCAGCAGCGACCTCGCCGGGACAGGGATAGATACGCAGTATTTT. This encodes CASSDLAGTGIDTQYF.

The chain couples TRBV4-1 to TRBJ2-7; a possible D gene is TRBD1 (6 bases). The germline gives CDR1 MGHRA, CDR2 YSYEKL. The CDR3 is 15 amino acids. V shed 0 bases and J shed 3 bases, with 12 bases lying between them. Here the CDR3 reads CASSQDRDTFYEQYF. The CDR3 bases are TGCGCCAGCAGCCAAGACCGGGACACCTTCTACGAGCAGTACTTC.

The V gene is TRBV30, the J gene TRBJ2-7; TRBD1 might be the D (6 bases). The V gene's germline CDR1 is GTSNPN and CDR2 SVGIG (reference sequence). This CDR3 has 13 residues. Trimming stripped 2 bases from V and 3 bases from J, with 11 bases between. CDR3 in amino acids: CAWSPGHHYEQYF. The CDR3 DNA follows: TGTGCCTGGAGTCCGGGACACCACTACGAGCAGTACTTC.

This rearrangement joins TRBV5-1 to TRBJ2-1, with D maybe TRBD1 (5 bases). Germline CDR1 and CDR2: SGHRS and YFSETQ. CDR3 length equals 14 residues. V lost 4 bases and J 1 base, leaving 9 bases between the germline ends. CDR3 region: CASSGHSSYNEQFF. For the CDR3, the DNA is TGCGCCAGCAGCGGACATTCTTCCTACAATGAGCAGTTCTTC.

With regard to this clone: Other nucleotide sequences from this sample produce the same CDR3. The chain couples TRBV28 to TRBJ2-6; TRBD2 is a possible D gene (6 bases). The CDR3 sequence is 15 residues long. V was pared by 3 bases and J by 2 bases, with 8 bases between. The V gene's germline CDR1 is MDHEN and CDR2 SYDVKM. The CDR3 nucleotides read TGTGCCAGCAGTTTGGGGGGTCCTGGGGCCAACGTCCTGACTTTC. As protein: CASSLGGPGANVLTF.

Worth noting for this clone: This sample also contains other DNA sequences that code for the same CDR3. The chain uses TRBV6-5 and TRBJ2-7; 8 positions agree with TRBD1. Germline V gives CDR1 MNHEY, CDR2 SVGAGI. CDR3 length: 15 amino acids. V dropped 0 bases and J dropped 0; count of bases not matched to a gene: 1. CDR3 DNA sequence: TGTGCCAGCAGTTACTCGACAGGGGCCTCCTACGAGCAGTACTTC. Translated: CASSYSTGASYEQYF.

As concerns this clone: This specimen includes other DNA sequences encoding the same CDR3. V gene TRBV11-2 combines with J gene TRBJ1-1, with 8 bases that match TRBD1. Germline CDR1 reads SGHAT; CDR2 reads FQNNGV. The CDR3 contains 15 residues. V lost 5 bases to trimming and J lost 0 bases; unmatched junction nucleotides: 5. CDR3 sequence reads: CASSLTGGMNTEAFF. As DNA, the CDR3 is TGTGCCAGCAGCCTCACAGGGGGAATGAACACTGAAGCTTTCTTT.